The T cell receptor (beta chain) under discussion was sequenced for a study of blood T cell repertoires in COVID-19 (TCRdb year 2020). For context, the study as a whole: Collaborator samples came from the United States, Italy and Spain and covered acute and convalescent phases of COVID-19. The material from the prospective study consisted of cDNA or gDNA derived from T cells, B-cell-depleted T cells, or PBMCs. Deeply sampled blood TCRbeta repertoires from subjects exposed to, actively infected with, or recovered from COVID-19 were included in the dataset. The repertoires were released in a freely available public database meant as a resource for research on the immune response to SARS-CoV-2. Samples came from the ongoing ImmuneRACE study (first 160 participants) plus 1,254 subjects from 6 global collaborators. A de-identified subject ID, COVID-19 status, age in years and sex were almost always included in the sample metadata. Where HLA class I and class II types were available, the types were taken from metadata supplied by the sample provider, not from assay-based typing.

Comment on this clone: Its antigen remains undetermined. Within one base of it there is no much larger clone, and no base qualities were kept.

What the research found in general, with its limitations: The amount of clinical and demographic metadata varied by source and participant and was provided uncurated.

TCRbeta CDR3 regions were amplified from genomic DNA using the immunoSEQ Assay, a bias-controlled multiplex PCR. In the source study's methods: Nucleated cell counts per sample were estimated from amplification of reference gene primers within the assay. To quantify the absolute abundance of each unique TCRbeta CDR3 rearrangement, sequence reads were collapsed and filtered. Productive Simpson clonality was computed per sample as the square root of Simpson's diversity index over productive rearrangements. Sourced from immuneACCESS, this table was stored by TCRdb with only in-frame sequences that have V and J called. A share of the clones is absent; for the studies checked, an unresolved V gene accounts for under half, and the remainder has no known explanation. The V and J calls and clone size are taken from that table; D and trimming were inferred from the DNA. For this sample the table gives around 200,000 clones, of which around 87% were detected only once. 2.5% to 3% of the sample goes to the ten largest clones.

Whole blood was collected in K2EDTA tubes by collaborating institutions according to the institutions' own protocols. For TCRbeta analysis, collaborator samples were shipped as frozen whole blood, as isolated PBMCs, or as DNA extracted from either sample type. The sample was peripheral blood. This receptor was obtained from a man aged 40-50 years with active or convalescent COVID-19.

Here the CDR3 is given as CAISETKGHNEQFF. DNA sequence: TGTGCCATCAGTGAGACCAAGGGGCACAATGAGCAGTTCTTC. In this chain, TRBV10-3 is recombined with TRBJ2-1; TRBD1 is a possible D gene, resting on 5 matching bases. Between the V and J ends, shortened by 2 bases and 5 bases respectively, the junction contains 10 bases. Reading the germline V gene gives CDR1 ENHRY and CDR2 SYGVKD. From the cysteine through the phenylalanine, the CDR3 covers 14 amino acids. The CDR3 DNA has 42 bases and is translated from base 1.